This T cell receptor beta chain was obtained from a study of blood T cell repertoires in COVID-19. Study-level background: Italy, Spain and the United States were the sources of the convalescent and acute COVID-19 samples.

This clone was seen only once. Source study methods: Cell counts per sample came from amplifying reference gene primers. The method was immunoSEQ multiplex PCR; TCRdb's version includes in-frame clones alone and lacks a portion of them. That table supplies the V and J calls and clone size; D and trimming were determined from the DNA. Of roughly 150,000 clones in the sample, about four fifths are singletons; the top ten hold around 10%. CDR3 length: 15 amino acids. The germline V gene encodes CDR1 ENHRY and CDR2 SYGVKD. Trimming removed 3 bases from V and 5 bases from J, with 13 bases in between. This TCR derives from a man aged 55 to 70 with active or convalescent COVID-19. The chain is built from TRBV10-3 and TRBJ1-4; D possibly corresponds to TRBD1 (6 bases). The sample was peripheral blood. The CDR3 loop reads CAISDTDSQNEKLFF. In nucleotides, the CDR3 is TGTGCCATCAGTGATACGGACAGCCAAAATGAAAAACTGTTTTTT.